Detailed here is one TCR beta chain. Its antigen is still unknown. These data are taken from a study of cytomegalovirus exposure and HLA in healthy donors. Study-level results: What a later analysis showed was that several of the most significant clusters appeared linked to common viral pathogens. Altogether, some 170 TCR beta chains were recorded as cytomegalovirus-associated. In an earlier analysis, productive rearrangement rates for most beta V segments clustered near 87% or 30%. TCR beta chain V- and J-gene trimming was linked, in a later analysis, to a missense variant in DCLRE1C.

This CDR3 is 17 amino acids long. Germline V gene sequence: CDR1 LNHNV, CDR2 YYDKDF (reference sequence). V shed 0 bases, J shed 4 bases, and the junction held 8 bases outside the gene matches. Use of 60 Vbeta and 13 Jbeta primers characterized the PCR. The method was immunoSEQ multiplex PCR; TCRdb's version includes in-frame clones alone and lacks a portion of them. The sample includes around 88,000 clones, around 84% seen only once; the top ten take roughly 4%. The gene calls are TRBV15 and TRBJ2-1; 8 nucleotides agree with TRBD2. This clonotype was sampled from a woman between 40 and 55 years old in good health and CMV-seropositive. Sequenced: PBMCs. The CDR3 region has the DNA TGTGCCACCAGCAGAGAAAGTAGCGGGGTGGGGTACAATGAGCAGTTCTTC. Encoded protein: CATSRESSGVGYNEQFF. Full variable domain (missing parts from reference TRBV15 and TRBJ2-1): DAMVIQNPRYQVTQFGKPVTLSCSQTLNHNVMYWYQQKSSQAPKLLFHYYDKDFNNEADTPDNFQSRRPNTSFCFLDIRSPGLGDTAMYLCATSRESSGVGYNEQFFGPGTRLTVL.